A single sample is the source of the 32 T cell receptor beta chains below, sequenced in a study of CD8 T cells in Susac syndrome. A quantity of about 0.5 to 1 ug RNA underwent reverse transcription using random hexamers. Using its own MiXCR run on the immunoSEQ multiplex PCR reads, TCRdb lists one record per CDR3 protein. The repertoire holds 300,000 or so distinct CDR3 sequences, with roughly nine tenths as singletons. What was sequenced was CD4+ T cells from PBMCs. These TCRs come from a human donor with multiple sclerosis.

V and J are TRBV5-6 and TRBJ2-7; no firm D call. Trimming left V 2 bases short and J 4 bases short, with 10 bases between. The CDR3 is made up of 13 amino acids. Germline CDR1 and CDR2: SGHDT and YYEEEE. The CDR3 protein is CASSFSWAYEQYF. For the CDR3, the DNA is TGTGCCAGCAGCTTTAGTTGGGCTTACGAGCAGTACTTC.

CDR3 in amino acids: CSARGFTYEQYF. DNA of the CDR3: TGCAGTGCTAGAGGCTTTACCTACGAGCAGTACTTC. The rearrangement uses TRBV20-1 and TRBJ2-7; no definite D call. The CDR3 length is 12 residues. Looked up from germline, CDR1 is DFQATT and CDR2 is SNEGSKA (reference sequence). V lost 1 base to trimming and J lost 2 bases, with 6 bases between them.

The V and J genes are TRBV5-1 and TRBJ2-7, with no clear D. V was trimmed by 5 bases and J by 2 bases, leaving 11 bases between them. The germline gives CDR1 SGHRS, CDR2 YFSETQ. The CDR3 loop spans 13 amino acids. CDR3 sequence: CASSENDPYEQYF. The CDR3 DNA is TGCGCCAGCAGTGAGAATGATCCCTACGAGCAGTACTTC. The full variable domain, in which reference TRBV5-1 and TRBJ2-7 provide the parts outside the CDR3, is KAGVTQTPRYLIKTRGQQVTLSCSPISGHRSVSWYQQTPGQGLQFLFEYFSETQRNKGNFPGRFSGRQFSNSRSEMNVSTLELGDSALYLCASSENDPYEQYFGPGTRLTVT.

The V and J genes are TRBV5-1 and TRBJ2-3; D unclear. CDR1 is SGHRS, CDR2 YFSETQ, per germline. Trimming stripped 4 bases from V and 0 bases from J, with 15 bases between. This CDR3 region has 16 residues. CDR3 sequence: CASSPTVDASTDTQYF. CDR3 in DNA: TGCGCCAGCAGCCCCACGGTGGACGCTAGCACAGATACGCAGTATTTT.

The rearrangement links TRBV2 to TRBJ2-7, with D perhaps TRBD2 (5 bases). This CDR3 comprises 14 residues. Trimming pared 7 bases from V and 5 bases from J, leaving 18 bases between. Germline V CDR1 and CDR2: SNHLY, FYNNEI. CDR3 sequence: CASTPSWGDNEQYF. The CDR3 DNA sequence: TGTGCCAGCACACCCTCGTGGGGAGACAACGAGCAGTACTTC.

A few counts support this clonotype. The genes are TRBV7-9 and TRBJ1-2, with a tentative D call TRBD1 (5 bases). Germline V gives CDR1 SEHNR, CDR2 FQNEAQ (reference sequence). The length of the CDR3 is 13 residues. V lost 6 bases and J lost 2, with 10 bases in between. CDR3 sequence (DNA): TGTGCCAGCAGTCCCGGGGCGAACTATGGCTACACCTTC. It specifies CASSPGANYGYTF.

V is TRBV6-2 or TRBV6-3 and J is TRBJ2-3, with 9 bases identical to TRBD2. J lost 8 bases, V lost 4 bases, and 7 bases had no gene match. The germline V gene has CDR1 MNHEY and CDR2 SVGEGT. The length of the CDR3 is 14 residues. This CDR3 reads CASSSGTSTTTQYF. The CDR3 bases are TGTGCCAGCAGTTCCGGGACTAGCACCACTACGCAGTATTTT.

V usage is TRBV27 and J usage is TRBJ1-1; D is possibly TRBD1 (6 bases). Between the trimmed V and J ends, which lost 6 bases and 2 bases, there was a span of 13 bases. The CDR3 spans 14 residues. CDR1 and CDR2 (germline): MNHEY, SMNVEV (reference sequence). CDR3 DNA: TGTGCCAGCAGGCCCCGGGACAAAAACACTGAAGCTTTCTTT. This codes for CASRPRDKNTEAFF.

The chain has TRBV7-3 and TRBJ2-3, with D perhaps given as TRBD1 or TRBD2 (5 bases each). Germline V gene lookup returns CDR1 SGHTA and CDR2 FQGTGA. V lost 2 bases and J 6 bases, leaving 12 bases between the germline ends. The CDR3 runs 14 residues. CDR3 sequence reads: CASSLDGDLDTQYF. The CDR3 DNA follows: TGTGCCAGCAGCTTAGACGGGGACCTGGATACGCAGTATTTT.

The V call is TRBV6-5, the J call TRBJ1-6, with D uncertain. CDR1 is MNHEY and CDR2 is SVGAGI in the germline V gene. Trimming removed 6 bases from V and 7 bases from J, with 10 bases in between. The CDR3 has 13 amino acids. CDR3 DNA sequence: TGTGCCAGCAGGTCATCGGGGAATTCACCCCTCCACTTT. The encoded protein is CASRSSGNSPLHF.

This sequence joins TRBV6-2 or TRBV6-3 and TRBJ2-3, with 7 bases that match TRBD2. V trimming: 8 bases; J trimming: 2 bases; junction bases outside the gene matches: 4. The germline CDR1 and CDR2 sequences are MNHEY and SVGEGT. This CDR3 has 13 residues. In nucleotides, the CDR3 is TGTGCCAGCCAGGCGGGGGACACAGATACGCAGTATTTT. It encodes CASQAGDTDTQYF.

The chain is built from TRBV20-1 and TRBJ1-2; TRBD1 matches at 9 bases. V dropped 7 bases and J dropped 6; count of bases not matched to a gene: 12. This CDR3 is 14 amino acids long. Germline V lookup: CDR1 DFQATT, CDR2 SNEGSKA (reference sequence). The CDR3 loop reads CSVTRGRDRDGYTF. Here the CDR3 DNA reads TGCAGTGTTACGCGGGGTCGGGACAGGGATGGCTACACCTTC.

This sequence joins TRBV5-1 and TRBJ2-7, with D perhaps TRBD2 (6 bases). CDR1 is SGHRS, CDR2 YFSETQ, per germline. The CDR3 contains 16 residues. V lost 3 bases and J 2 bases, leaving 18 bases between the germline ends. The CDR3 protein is CASSSQVAGSTYEQYF. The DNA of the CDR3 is TGCGCCAGCAGCTCCCAAGTTGCCGGGAGTACCTACGAGCAGTACTTC.

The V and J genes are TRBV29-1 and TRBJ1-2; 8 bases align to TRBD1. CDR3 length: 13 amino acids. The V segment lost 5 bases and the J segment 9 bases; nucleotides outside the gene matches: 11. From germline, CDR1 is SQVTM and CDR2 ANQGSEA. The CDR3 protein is CSVYARDRRRYTF. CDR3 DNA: TGCAGCGTTTATGCCCGGGACAGGAGACGCTACACCTTC.

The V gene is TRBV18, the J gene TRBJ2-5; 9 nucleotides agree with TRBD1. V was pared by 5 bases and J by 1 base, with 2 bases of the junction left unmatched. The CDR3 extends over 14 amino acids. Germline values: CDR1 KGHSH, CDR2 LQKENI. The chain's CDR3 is CASSLTGGQETQYF. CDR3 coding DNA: TGTGCCAGCTCATTGACAGGGGGCCAAGAGACCCAGTACTTC. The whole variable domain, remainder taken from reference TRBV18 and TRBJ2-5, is NAGVMQNPRHLVRRRGQEARLRCSPMKGHSHVYWYRQLPEEGLKFMVYLQKENIIDESGMPKERFSAEFPKEGPSILRIQQVVRGDSAAYFCASSLTGGQETQYFGPGTRLLVL.

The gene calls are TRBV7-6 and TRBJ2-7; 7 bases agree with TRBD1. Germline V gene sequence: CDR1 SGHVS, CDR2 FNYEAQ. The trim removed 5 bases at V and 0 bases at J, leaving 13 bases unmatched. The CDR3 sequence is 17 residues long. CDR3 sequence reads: CASSHYGSRGFSYEQYF. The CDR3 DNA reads TGTGCCAGCAGCCACTACGGATCCAGGGGGTTCTCCTACGAGCAGTACTTC.

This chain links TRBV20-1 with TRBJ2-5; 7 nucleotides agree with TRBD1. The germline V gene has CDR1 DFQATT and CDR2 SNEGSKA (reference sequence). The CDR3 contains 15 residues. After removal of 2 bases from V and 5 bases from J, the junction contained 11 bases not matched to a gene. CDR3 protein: CSARPPQGKVETQYF. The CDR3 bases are TGCAGTGCTAGACCTCCACAGGGGAAGGTGGAGACCCAGTACTTC.

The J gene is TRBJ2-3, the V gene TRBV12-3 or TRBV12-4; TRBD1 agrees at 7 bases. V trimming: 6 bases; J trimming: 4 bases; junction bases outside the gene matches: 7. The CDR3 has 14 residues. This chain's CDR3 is CASSDREHADTQYF. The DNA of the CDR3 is TGTGCCAGCAGCGACAGGGAGCACGCAGATACGCAGTATTTT.

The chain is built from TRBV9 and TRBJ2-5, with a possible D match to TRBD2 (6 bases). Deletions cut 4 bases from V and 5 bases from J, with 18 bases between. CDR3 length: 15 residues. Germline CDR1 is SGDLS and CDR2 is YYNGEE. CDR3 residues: CASSPSGDGRETQYF. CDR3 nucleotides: TGTGCCAGCAGCCCCTCGGGAGACGGGCGGGAGACCCAGTACTTC.

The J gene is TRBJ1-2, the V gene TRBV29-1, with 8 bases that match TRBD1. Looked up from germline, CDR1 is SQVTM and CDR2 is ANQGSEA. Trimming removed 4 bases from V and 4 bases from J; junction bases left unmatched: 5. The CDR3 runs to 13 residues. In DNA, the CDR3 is TGCAGCGTTGTAGGGCAGGGGGCCTATGGCTACACCTTC. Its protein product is CSVVGQGAYGYTF. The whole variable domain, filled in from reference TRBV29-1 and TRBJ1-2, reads SAVISQKPSRDICQRGTSLTIQCQVDSQVTMMFWYRQQPGQSLTLIATANQGSEATYESGFVIDKFPISRPNLTFSTLTVSNMSPEDSSIYLCSVVGQGAYGYTFGSGTRLTVV.

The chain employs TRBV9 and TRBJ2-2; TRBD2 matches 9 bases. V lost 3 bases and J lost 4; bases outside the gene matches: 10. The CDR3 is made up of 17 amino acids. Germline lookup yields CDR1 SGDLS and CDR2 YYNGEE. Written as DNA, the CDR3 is TGTGCCAGCAGCGGGGGACCGGGACTAGCTCCCACCGGGGAGCTGTTTTTT. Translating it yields CASSGGPGLAPTGELFF.

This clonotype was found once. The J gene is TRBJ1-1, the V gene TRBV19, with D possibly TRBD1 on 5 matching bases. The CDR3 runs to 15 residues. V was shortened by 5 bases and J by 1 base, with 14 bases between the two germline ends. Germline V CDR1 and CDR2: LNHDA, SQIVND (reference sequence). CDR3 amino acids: CASSDSRGPNTEAFF. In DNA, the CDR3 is TGTGCCAGTAGTGATTCGAGGGGTCCGAACACTGAAGCTTTCTTT.

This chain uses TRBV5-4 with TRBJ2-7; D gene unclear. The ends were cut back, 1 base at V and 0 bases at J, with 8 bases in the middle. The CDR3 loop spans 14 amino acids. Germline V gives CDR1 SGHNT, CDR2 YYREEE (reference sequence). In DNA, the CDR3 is TGTGCCAGCAGCTTGCTACCCGACTCCTACGAGCAGTACTTC. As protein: CASSLLPDSYEQYF.

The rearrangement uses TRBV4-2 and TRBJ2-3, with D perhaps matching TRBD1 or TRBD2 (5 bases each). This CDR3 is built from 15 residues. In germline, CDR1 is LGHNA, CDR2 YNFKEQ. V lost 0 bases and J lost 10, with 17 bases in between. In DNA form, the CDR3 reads TGTGCCAGCAGCCAAGATGGGTCCCGCCGGGACGCGCAGTATTTT. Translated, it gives CASSQDGSRRDAQYF.

The CDR3 region has the DNA TGTGCCAGCAGCTTAGCGACGGTGTGGTCGTGGACTGAAGCTTTCTTT. Amino acids: CASSLATVWSWTEAFF. The rearrangement uses TRBV7-6 and TRBJ1-1; no clear D. The CDR3 sequence is 16 residues long. Germline values: CDR1 SGHVS, CDR2 FNYEAQ. V was shortened by 0 bases and J by 5 bases, with 16 bases between the two germline ends.

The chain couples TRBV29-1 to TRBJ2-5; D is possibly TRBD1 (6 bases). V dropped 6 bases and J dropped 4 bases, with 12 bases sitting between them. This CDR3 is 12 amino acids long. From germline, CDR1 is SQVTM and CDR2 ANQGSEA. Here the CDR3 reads CSVHRARETQYF. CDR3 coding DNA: TGCAGCGTACACAGGGCACGAGAGACCCAGTACTTC.

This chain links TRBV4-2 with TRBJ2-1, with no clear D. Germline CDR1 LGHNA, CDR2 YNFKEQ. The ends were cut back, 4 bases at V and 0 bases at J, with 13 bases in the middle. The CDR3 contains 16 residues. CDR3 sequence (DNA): TGTGCCAGCAGCCCGCATCCGAACCTCTCCTACAATGAGCAGTTCTTC. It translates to CASSPHPNLSYNEQFF.

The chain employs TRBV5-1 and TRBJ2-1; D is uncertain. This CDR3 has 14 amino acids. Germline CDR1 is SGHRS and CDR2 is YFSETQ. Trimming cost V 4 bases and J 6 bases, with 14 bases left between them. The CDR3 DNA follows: TGCGCCAGCAGCCCCTTGGCGCTAGTCAATGAGCAGTTCTTC. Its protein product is CASSPLALVNEQFF.

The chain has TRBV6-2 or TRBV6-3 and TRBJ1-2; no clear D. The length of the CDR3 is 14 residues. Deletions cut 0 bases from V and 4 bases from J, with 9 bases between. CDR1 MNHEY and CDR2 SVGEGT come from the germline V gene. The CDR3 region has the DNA TGTGCCAGCAGTTACTCGGCGAGGGTCTATGGCTACACCTTC. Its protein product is CASSYSARVYGYTF.

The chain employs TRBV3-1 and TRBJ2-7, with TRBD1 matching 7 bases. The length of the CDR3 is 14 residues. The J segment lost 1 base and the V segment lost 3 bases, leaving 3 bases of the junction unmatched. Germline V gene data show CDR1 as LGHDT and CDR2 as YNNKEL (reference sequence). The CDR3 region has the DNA TGTGCCAGCAGCCACAGGGGGAATTCCTACGAGCAGTACTTC. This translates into CASSHRGNSYEQYF.

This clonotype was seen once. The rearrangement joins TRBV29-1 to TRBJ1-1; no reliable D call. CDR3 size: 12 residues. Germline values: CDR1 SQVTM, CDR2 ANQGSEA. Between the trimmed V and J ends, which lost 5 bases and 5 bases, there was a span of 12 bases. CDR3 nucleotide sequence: TGCAGCGTTTCAGGTTGGGGTACTGAAGCTTTCTTT. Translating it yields CSVSGWGTEAFF.

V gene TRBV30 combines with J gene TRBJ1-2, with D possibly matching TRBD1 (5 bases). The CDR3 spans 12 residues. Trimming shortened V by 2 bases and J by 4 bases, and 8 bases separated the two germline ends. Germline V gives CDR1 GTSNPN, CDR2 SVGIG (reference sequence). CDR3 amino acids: CAWSLGAYGYTF. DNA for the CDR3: TGTGCCTGGAGTCTCGGGGCCTATGGCTACACCTTC.